The rows below give T cell receptor beta chains drawn from one sample of a study of shared clonotypes between healthy human individuals. The protocol was immunoSEQ multiplex PCR, while the TCRdb copy is restricted to in-frame clones and leaves out a portion. The data contain some 1.4 million clones, 95% to 97% of them seen just once; the ten biggest clones take up over 1%. Input material: naive CD4+ T cells sorted from blood. Source of these receptors: a man aged 25-45 years in good health. CDR3s include the opening cysteine and the closing phenylalanine or tryptophan. A D gene is named only where the DNA matches it firmly. Clone size, where shown, is once, few, many, or a class for clones that have expanded.

d_call,clone_size,v_call,j_call,cdr3_nt,cdr3_aa
TRBD2,once,TRBV7-6,TRBJ2-3,TGTGCCAGCAGCTTAGCGTCAGCGGGAGGGAGGGATACGCAGTATTTT,CASSLASAGGRDTQYF
NA,NA,TRBV28,TRBJ1-2,TGTGCCAGCAGTTTTGGAGGGAACTATGGCTACACCTTC,CASSFGGNYGYTF
TRBD1,NA,TRBV19,TRBJ2-3,TGTGCCAGTAGCGTATTGGGACAGTTTCAAGGTACGCAGTATTTT,CASSVLGQFQGTQYF
NA,few,TRBV5-8,TRBJ2-7,TGTGCCAGCCTTCGGACACCTTCCTACGAGCAGTACTTC,CASLRTPSYEQYF
NA,once,TRBV18,TRBJ2-1,TGTGCCAGCTCACCATCAGGGAGAATTGAGCAGTTCTTC,CASSPSGRIEQFF
TRBD2,NA,TRBV5-1,TRBJ2-5,TGCGCCAGCAGCTGGGGGAGGACTAGCGGGACCGAAGAGACCCAGTACTTC,CASSWGRTSGTEETQYF
NA,NA,TRBV7-2,TRBJ2-7,TGTGCCAGCAGCTTAGCGCCAGCCACCACCTACGAGCAGTACTTC,CASSLAPATTYEQYF
NA,NA,TRBV7-2,TRBJ1-1,TGTGCCAGCAGCTTCACTGGGAACACTGAAGCTTTCTTT,CASSFTGNTEAFF
TRBD1,NA,TRBV5-6,TRBJ2-3,TGTGCCAGCAGCTCCCGGGACAGGGTTTTTTTCGGCACAGATACGCAGTATTTT,CASSSRDRVFFGTDTQYF
NA,NA,TRBV9,TRBJ2-1,TGTGCCAGCAGCGCCGGAGAGGCGTGGTACAATGAGCAGTTCTTC,CASSAGEAWYNEQFF
NA,NA,TRBV18,TRBJ1-3,TGTGCCAGCTTCCTAGGGCCTGGAAACACCATATATTTT,CASFLGPGNTIYF
NA,NA,TRBV5-6,TRBJ2-4,TGTGCCAGCAGCTCGGGTGAGGGGATAAAAAACATTCAGTACTTC,CASSSGEGIKNIQYF
NA,NA,TRBV6-6,TRBJ2-3,TGTGCCAGCAACGAATACACAGATACGCAGTATTTT,CASNEYTDTQYF
NA,NA,TRBV7-9,TRBJ2-3,TGTGCCAGCAGTACCCTTTTCGGTTCTAGCACAGATACGCAGTATTTT,CASSTLFGSSTDTQYF
NA,once,TRBV15,TRBJ2-3,TGTGCCACCAGCAGAGCAAGACTAGGGGGCACAGATACGCAGTATTTT,CATSRARLGGTDTQYF
NA,NA,TRBV6-1,TRBJ1-5,TGTGCCAGCAGTGAATTGACAACATATAGCAATCAGCCCCAGCATTTT,CASSELTTYSNQPQHF
NA,NA,TRBV2,TRBJ2-3,TGTGCCAGCAGTGGCAGTCGCGGTACAGATACGCAGTATTTT,CASSGSRGTDTQYF
NA,NA,TRBV5-1,TRBJ2-7,TGCGCCAGCAGCTTGGTAAGTGGGACCACCTACGAGCAGTACTTC,CASSLVSGTTYEQYF
TRBD2,NA,TRBV2,TRBJ2-5,TGTGCCAGCAGTGTGAAGGCTAGCGGGAGGTACGGGTCTCAAGAGACCCAGTACTTC,CASSVKASGRYGSQETQYF
NA,NA,TRBV7-8,TRBJ2-5,TGTGCCAGCAGCTCCTCGACGGCCCAGTACTTC,CASSSSTAQYF
TRBD2,NA,TRBV5-1,TRBJ2-1,TGCGCCAGCAGCTTGAGCGGGAGTTCCTACAATGAGCAGTTCTTC,CASSLSGSSYNEQFF
NA,NA,TRBV2,TRBJ2-1,TGTGCCAGCACGTTACAGGTCGCGGCGTACAATGAGCAGTTCTTC,CASTLQVAAYNEQFF
NA,once,TRBV5-1,TRBJ1-4,TGCGCCAGCAGCTTAATGACACGGGAAAAACTGTTTTTT,CASSLMTREKLFF
NA,NA,TRBV6-4,TRBJ2-1,TGTGCCAGCAGTGACGTGGCTAGCGTCCCACGGGAGCAGTTCTTC,CASSDVASVPREQFF
TRBD1,NA,TRBV5-1,TRBJ1-1,TGCGCCAGCAGCTATATGACAGGGGGCACTGAAGCTTTCTTT,CASSYMTGGTEAFF
NA,NA,TRBV25-1,TRBJ2-1,TGTGCCAGCAGTCCTTACTTTCCCAGCACCAATGAGCAGTTCTTC,CASSPYFPSTNEQFF
NA,NA,TRBV27,TRBJ2-7,TGTGCCAGCAGGCCCCGTCTGAGCTCCTACGAGCAGTACTTC,CASRPRLSSYEQYF
NA,NA,TRBV4-1,TRBJ2-3,TGCGCCAGCAGCCAAGTTGGACAGAACTGGGATACGCAGTATTTT,CASSQVGQNWDTQYF
TRBD2,NA,TRBV2,TRBJ2-1,TGTGCCAGCAGTGAGTGGCGGGAGGACTTGGTCTTC,CASSEWREDLVF
NA,few,TRBV14,TRBJ1-2,TGTGCCAGCAGCCATCGGGGGAGCTATGGCTACACCTTC,CASSHRGSYGYTF
NA,NA,TRBV5-1,TRBJ1-2,TGCGCCAGCAGCTTGGACCACTCTACCCACTATGGCTACACCTTC,CASSLDHSTHYGYTF
TRBD1,NA,TRBV19,TRBJ1-5,TGTGCCAGTAGAGGGACAGCTCTTAACAATCAGCCCCAGCATTTT,CASRGTALNNQPQHF
NA,few,TRBV5-1,TRBJ2-5,TGCGCCAGCAGCTTGGAGCAAGAGACCCAGTACTTC,CASSLEQETQYF
TRBD1,NA,TRBV5-6,TRBJ1-3,TGTGCCAGCAGTAGGACAGGACTCGCAAACACCATATATTTT,CASSRTGLANTIYF
NA,NA,TRBV6-1,TRBJ2-7,TGTGCCAGCATCGTCCGGGGGGCCCGGGATATCGAGCAGTACTTC,CASIVRGARDIEQYF
TRBD2,NA,TRBV15,TRBJ2-1,TGTGCCACCCGCGGAGCGGGAGGGCGTTGGAAGAGCTACAATGAGCAGTTCTTC,CATRGAGGRWKSYNEQFF
TRBD1,NA,TRBV18,TRBJ2-1,TGTGCCAGCCCGACAGGGGCCTACAATGAGCAGTTCTTC,CASPTGAYNEQFF
TRBD2,NA,TRBV5-5,TRBJ2-5,TGTGCCAGCAGCTTGGCCCGGCTAGCGGGGATAAAAGAGACCCAGTACTTC,CASSLARLAGIKETQYF
NA,NA,TRBV21-1,TRBJ2-7,TGTGCCAGCAGCCTGACCATCCGGGACAGGATGTTCCACGAGCAGTACTTC,CASSLTIRDRMFHEQYF
NA,NA,TRBV18,TRBJ1-1,TGTGCCAGCTCACCACGCGGAGCGAACACTGAAGCTTTCTTT,CASSPRGANTEAFF
NA,NA,TRBV5-4,TRBJ1-2,TGTGCCAGCAGCCCTACTGAGGGCTACACCTTC,CASSPTEGYTF
TRBD1,NA,TRBV6-1,TRBJ2-7,TGTGCCAGCAGTGTTGGGACAGGGAGAGCCGAGCAGTACTTC,CASSVGTGRAEQYF
TRBD2,NA,TRBV7-9,TRBJ2-1,TGTGCCAGCAGCTTATATCGACTAGCGGGGCACAATGAGCAGTTCTTC,CASSLYRLAGHNEQFF